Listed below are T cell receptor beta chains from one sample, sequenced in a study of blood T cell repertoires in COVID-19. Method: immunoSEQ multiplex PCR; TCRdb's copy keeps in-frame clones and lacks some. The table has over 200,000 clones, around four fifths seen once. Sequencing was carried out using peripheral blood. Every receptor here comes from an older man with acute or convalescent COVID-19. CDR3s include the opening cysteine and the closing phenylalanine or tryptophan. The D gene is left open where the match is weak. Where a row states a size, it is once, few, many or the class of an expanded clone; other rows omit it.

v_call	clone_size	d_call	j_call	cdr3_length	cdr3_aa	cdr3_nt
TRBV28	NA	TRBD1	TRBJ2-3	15	CASAGQGLSTDTQYF	TGTGCCAGCGCCGGACAGGGCCTTAGCACAGATACGCAGTATTTT
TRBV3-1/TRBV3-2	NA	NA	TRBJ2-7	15	CASSREGTGLSEQYF	TGTGCCAGCAGTCGGGAGGGGACAGGGCTTAGCGAGCAGTACTTC
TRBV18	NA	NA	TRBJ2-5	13	CASSLGLGETQYF	TGTGCCAGCTCCCTCGGACTGGGCGAGACCCAGTACTTC
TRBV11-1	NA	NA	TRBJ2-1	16	CASSLGWGRPYNEQFF	TGTGCCAGCAGCTTAGGTTGGGGGCGGCCCTACAATGAGCAGTTCTTC
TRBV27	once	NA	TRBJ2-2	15	CASSSGQINTGELFF	TGTGCCAGCAGTTCCGGACAGATAAACACCGGGGAGCTGTTTTTT
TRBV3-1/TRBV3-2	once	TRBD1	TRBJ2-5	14	CASSWSGQQETQYF	TGTGCCAGCAGCTGGTCGGGACAGCAAGAGACCCAGTACTTC
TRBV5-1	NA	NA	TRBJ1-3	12	CASRASGNTIYF	TGCGCCAGCAGGGCCTCTGGAAACACCATATATTTT
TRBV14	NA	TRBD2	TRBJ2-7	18	CASSQGTSGRPSSYEQYF	TGTGCCAGCAGCCAAGGGACTAGCGGGAGACCTAGCTCCTACGAGCAGTACTTC
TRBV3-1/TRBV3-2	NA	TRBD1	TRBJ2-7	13	CASSPAGQGEQYF	TGTGCCAGCAGCCCAGCCGGACAGGGCGAGCAGTACTTC
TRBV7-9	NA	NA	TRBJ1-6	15	CASSLDWPEGSPLHF	TGTGCCAGCAGCTTAGACTGGCCGGAGGGTTCACCCCTCCACTTT
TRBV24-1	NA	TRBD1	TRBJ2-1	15	CATSDPTGIGNEQFF	TGTGCCACCAGTGATCCGACAGGGATCGGAAATGAGCAGTTCTTC
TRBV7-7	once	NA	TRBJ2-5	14	CASSVRDTWETQYF	TGTGCTAGCAGCGTCCGGGACACCTGGGAGACCCAGTACTTC
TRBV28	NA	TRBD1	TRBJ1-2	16	CASSGQGGELDYGYTF	TGTGCCAGCAGTGGACAGGGAGGGGAGCTCGACTATGGCTACACCTTC
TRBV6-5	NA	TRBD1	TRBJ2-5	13	CASTGQGFETQYF	TGTGCCAGCACCGGACAGGGGTTTGAGACCCAGTACTTC
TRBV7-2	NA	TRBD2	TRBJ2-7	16	CASSLGLAGVNDEQYF	TGTGCCAGCAGCCTAGGACTAGCGGGAGTAAACGACGAGCAGTACTTC
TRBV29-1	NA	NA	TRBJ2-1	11	CSFPGDNEQFF	TGCAGCTTTCCAGGGGACAATGAGCAGTTCTTC
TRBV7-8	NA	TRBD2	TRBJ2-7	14	CASSWRSGGNEQYF	TGTGCCAGCAGCTGGCGGAGCGGGGGCAACGAGCAGTACTTC
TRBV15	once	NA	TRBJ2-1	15	CATSSRDTRINEQFF	TGTGCCACCAGCAGCCGGGATACCCGAATCAATGAGCAGTTCTTC
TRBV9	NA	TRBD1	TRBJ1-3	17	CASTATGGAPSGNTIYF	TGTGCCAGCACCGCAACAGGGGGCGCCCCCTCTGGAAACACCATATATTTT
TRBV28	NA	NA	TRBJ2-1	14	CASMPPGSYNEQFF	TGTGCCAGCATGCCTCCGGGCTCCTACAATGAGCAGTTCTTC
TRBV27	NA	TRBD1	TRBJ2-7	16	CASSTILRQGTYEQYF	TGTGCCAGCAGCACCATCCTCCGACAGGGTACCTACGAGCAGTACTTC
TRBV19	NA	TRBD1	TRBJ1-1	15	CASSDRATYYTEAFF	TGTGCCAGTTCGGACAGGGCAACATATTACACTGAAGCTTTCTTT
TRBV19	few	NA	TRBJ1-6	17	CASSILAGSSYNSPLHF	TGTGCCAGTAGTATATTGGCAGGAAGCTCCTATAATTCACCCCTCCACTTT
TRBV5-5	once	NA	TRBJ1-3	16	CASSDLRVRTGNTIYF	TGTGCCAGCAGCGACCTCAGGGTCAGGACTGGAAACACCATATATTTT
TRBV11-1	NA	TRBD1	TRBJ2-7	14	CASSRSGQGGEQYF	TGTGCCAGCAGCCGATCGGGACAGGGGGGCGAGCAGTACTTC
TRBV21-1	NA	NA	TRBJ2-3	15	CASSTRDISTDTQYF	TGTGCCAGCAGCACGAGAGACATAAGCACAGATACGCAGTATTTT